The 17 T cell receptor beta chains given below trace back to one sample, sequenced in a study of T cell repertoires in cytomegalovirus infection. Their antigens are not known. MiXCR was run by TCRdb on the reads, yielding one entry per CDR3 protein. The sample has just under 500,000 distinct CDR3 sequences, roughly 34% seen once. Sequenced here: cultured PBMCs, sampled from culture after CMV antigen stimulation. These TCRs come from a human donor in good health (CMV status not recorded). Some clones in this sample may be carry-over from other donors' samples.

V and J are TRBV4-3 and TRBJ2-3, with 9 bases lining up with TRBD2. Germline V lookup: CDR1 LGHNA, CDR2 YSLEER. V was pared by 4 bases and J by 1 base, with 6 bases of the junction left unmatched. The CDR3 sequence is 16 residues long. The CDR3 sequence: CASSPDRTSGTDTQYF. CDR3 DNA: TGCGCCAGCAGCCCCGACCGGACTAGCGGCACAGATACGCAGTATTTT.

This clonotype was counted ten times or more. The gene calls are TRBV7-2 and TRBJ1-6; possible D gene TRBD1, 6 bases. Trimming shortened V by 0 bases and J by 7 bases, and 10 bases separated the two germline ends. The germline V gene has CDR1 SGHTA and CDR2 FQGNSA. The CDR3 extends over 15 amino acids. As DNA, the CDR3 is TGTGCCAGCAGCTTAGCCCGGACAGAGAATTCACCCCTCCACTTT. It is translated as CASSLARTENSPLHF.

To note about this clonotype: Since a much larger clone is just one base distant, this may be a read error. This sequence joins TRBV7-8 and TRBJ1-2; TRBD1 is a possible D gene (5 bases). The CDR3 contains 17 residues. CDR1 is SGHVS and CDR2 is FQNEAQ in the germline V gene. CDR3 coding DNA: TGTGCCAGCAACTTAGATTACTCAGGGTTCTTGGACTATGGCTACACCTTC. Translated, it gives CASNLDYSGFLDYGYTF. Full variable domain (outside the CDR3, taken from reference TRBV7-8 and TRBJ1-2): GAGVSQSPRYKVAKRGQDVALRCDPISGHVSLFWYQQALGQGPEFLTYFQNEAQLDKSGLPSDRFFAERPEGSVSTLKIQRTQQEDSAVYLCASNLDYSGFLDYGYTFGSGTRLTVV.

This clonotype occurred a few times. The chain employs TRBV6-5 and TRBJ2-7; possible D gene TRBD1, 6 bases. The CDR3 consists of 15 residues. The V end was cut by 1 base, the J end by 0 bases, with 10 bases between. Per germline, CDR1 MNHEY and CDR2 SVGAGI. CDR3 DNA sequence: TGTGCCAGCAGTTACTTTACAGGGAGCTCCTACGAGCAGTACTTC. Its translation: CASSYFTGSSYEQYF.

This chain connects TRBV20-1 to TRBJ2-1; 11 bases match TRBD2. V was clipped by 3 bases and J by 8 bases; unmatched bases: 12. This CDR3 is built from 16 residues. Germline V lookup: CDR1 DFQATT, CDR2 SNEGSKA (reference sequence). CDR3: CSASPLLAGADHEQFF. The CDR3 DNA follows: TGCAGTGCTAGCCCCCTACTAGCGGGAGCGGATCATGAGCAGTTCTTC.

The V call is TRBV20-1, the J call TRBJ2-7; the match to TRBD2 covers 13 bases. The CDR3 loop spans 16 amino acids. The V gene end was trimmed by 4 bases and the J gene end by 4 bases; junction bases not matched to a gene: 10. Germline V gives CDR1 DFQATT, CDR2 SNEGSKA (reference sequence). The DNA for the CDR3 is TGCAGTGCTACCAAGAGGCCGGGACTAGCGGGATACGAGCAGTACTTC. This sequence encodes CSATKRPGLAGYEQYF.

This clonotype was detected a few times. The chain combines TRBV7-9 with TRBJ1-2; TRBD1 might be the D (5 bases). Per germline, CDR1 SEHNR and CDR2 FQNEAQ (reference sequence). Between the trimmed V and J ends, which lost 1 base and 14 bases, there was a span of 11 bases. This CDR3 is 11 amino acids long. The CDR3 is CASSLGQPPTF. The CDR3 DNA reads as TGTGCCAGCAGCTTAGGACAGCCACCGACCTTC.

The CDR3 bases are TGTGCCAGCAGCTCGTTGGGGAGGGCGGGTATGGAGACCCAGTACTTC. It translates to CASSSLGRAGMETQYF. The chain joins TRBV7-9 to TRBJ2-5; TRBD2 matches at 7 bases. J was trimmed by 5 bases and V by 4 bases; bases with no gene match: 13. The germline V gene encodes CDR1 SEHNR and CDR2 FQNEAQ (reference sequence). CDR3 size: 16 residues.

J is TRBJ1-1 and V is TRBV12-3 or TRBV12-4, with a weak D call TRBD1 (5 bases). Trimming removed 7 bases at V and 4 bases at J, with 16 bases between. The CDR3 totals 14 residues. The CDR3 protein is CASTSGGVGTEAFF. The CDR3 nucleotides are TGTGCCAGCACCAGCGGGGGAGTCGGCACTGAAGCTTTCTTT.

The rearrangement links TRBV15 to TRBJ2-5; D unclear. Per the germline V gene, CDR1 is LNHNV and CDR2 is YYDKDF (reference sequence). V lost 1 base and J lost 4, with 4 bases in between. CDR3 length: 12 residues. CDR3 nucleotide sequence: TGTGCCACCAGCAGAGGAGGAGAGACCCAGTACTTC. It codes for CATSRGGETQYF.

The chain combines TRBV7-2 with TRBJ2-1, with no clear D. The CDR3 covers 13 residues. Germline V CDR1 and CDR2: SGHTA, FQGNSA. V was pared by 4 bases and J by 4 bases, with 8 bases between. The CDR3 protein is CASSSRNYNEQFF. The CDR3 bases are TGTGCCAGCAGCTCCCGTAATTACAATGAGCAGTTCTTC.

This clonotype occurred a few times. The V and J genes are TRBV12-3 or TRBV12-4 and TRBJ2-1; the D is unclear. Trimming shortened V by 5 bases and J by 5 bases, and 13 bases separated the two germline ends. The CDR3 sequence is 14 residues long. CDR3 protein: CASSEMVWDNEQFF. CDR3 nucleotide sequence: TGTGCCAGCAGTGAAATGGTCTGGGACAATGAGCAGTTCTTC.

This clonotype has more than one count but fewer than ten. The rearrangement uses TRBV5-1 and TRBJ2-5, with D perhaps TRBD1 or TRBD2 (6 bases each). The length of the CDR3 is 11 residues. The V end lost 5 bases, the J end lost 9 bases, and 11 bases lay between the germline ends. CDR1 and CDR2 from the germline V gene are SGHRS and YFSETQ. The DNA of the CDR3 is TGCGCCAGCAGTCCCGGGGGCCCCCAGTACTTC. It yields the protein CASSPGGPQYF.

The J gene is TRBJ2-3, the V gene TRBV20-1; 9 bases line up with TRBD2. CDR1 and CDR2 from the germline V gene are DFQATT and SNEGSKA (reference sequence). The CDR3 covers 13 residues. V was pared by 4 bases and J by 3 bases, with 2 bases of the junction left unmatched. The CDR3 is CSANSGRTDTQYF. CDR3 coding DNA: TGCAGTGCTAATAGCGGGAGAACAGATACGCAGTATTTT.

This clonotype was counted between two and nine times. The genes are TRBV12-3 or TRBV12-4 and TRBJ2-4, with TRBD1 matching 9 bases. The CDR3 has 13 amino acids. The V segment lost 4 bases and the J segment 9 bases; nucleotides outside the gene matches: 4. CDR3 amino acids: CASSWTGAVIQYF. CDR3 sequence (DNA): TGTGCCAGCAGTTGGACAGGGGCAGTCATTCAGTACTTC.

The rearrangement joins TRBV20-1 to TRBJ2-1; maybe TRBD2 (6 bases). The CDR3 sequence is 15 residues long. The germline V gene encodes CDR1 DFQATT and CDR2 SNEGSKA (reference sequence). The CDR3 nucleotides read TGCAGCCTTCGTGGCGGGACGGACTCCTACAATGAGCAGTTCTTC. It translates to CSLRGGTDSYNEQFF.

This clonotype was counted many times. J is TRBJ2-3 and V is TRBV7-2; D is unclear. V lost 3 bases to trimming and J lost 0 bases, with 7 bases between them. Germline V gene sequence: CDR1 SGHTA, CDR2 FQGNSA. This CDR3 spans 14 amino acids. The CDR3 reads CASSFGSSTDTQYF. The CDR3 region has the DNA TGTGCCAGCAGCTTCGGAAGTAGCACAGATACGCAGTATTTT.